This record concerns one TCR beta chain sequence. TCRdb keeps only in-frame clones here, not all; method: immunoSEQ multiplex PCR. The table lists under 250,000 clones, about 91% of them singletons. The germline V gene encodes CDR1 MNHEY and CDR2 SVGEGT. Germline trimming cut 5 bases from V and 4 bases from J; bases unmatched to any gene: 5. The CDR3 runs to 15 residues. The sample belongs to a study of blood T cell repertoires in COVID-19. Whole-study context: Both acute and convalescent COVID-19 samples were obtained from the United States, Italy and Spain.

Which cohort a participant joined came from the clinical history participants gave. V usage is TRBV6-2 or TRBV6-3 and J usage is TRBJ1-4, with 9 bases fitting TRBD1. This receptor was identified in a woman aged 25 to 39 with acute COVID-19. Sequencing was performed on PBMCs or T cells enriched from blood (not recorded which). The CDR3 loop is CASSDRGDNNEKLFF. CDR3 coding DNA: TGTGCCAGCAGTGACAGGGGGGATAATAATGAAAAACTGTTTTTT.